This T cell receptor (beta chain) was profiled in a study of identical twins. There are 15 residues in the CDR3. The germline gives CDR1 LNHNV, CDR2 YYDKDF (reference sequence). The V and J ends lost 0 bases and 3 bases respectively, with 8 bases between them. TCRdb called the 5' RACE reads again in MiXCR, with one record for every CDR3 protein. The table lists about 530,000 distinct CDR3 sequences, about 16% of them singletons. The same data also went into a second study, on yellow fever vaccine responses in identical twins.

This chain uses TRBV15 with TRBJ2-2, with a tentative D call TRBD2 (5 bases). This TCR was recovered from a woman younger than 35 in good health. Source material: CD4+ T cells sorted from blood. The DNA of the CDR3 is TGTGCCACCAGCAGAGATCTCGGGGACACCGGGGAGCTGTTTTTT. Protein product: CATSRDLGDTGELFF. Complete variable domain (other parts from reference TRBV15 and TRBJ2-2): DAMVIQNPRYQVTQFGKPVTLSCSQTLNHNVMYWYQQKSSQAPKLLFHYYDKDFNNEADTPDNFQSRRPNTSFCFLDIRSPGLGDTAMYLCATSRDLGDTGELFFGEGSRLTVL.